A single sample gave rise to the 29 T cell receptor beta chains below, sequenced in a study of control samples from healthy donors and cancer patients (dated by TCRdb to about 2020). Library construction relied on the immunoSEQ multiplex PCR assay. Here the immuneACCESS table is served through TCRdb, limited to in-frame sequences with V and J called. Missing clones are a known gap in these copies; in checked studies unresolved V genes cover under half, and the rest lacks a known reason. The sample table holds about 92,000 clones, of which almost 85% were seen once. About 9.2% of the sample is in the top ten clones. The sequenced sample was blood. These receptors came from an older woman in good health.

The chain is built from TRBV2 and TRBJ1-5, with 8 bases fitting TRBD1. CDR3 length: 15 residues. Trimming at V came to 6 bases and at J to 5 bases, leaving 9 bases not matched to a gene. Germline CDR1 and CDR2: SNHLY and FYNNEI. The CDR3 DNA reads TGTGCCAGCAGGAGACAGGGGTTGTCGGATCAGCCCCAGCATTTT. Translating it yields CASRRQGLSDQPQHF.

The V and J genes are TRBV4-1 and TRBJ2-1, with TRBD2 identical over 10 bases. Germline CDR1 is MGHRA and CDR2 is YSYEKL. J gave up 7 bases and V 1 base, and 13 bases lay outside the gene matches. The CDR3 has 18 amino acids. This CDR3 is CASSQANGAGGPYNEQFF. In nucleotides, the CDR3 is TGCGCCAGCAGCCAAGCTAATGGAGCGGGGGGGCCGTATAATGAGCAGTTCTTC.

This rearrangement joins TRBV15 to TRBJ2-7, with a tentative D call TRBD2 (6 bases). The CDR3 runs to 15 residues. The V gene's germline CDR1 is LNHNV and CDR2 YYDKDF (reference sequence). Trimming took off 1 base at V and 0 bases at J, with 10 bases between the two ends. For the CDR3, the DNA is TGTGCCACCAGCAGAGTCGGCGGGGCCTCCTACGAGCAGTACTTC. Encoded protein: CATSRVGGASYEQYF. Together with reference TRBV15 and TRBJ2-7, the CDR3 gives the full variable domain: DAMVIQNPRYQVTQFGKPVTLSCSQTLNHNVMYWYQQKSSQAPKLLFHYYDKDFNNEADTPDNFQSRRPNTSFCFLDIRSPGLGDTAMYLCATSRVGGASYEQYFGPGTRLTVT.

The chain couples TRBV4-1 to TRBJ2-7; perhaps TRBD2 as D (6 bases). Per germline, CDR1 MGHRA and CDR2 YSYEKL. There are 15 residues in the CDR3. The V and J ends lost 1 base and 3 bases respectively, with 13 bases between them. The CDR3 sequence: CASSQGPGGNYEQYF. The CDR3 DNA is TGCGCCAGCAGCCAAGGTCCCGGGGGAAACTACGAGCAGTACTTC.

This clone was seen at least ten times. This sequence joins TRBV6-2 or TRBV6-3 and TRBJ1-2; tentative D call: TRBD1 (6 bases). The CDR3 is made up of 13 amino acids. Germline V gene sequence: CDR1 MNHEY, CDR2 SVGEGT. V was clipped by 5 bases and J by 4 bases, with 11 bases between them. CDR3 in amino acids: CASSTRGPYGYTF. DNA of the CDR3: TGTGCCAGCAGTACCCGGGGGCCCTATGGCTACACCTTC.

The V and J genes are TRBV4-1 and TRBJ2-3; 12 nucleotides line up with TRBD1. The CDR3 is 21 amino acids. From germline, CDR1 is MGHRA and CDR2 YSYEKL. The junction had 17 bases not matched to a gene; V was cut back by 1 base and J by 3 bases. CDR3 DNA: TGCGCCAGCAGCCAAGGGCCGGGGACAGGGGGCTTATTAGGTCGGACAGATACGCAGTATTTT. Protein: CASSQGPGTGGLLGRTDTQYF.

The chain uses TRBV6-6 and TRBJ1-1, with a tentative D call TRBD1 (5 bases). This CDR3 is 13 amino acids long. V lost 2 bases and J 3 bases, leaving 7 bases between the germline ends. CDR1 is MNHNY, CDR2 SVGAGI, per germline (reference sequence). CDR3 residues: CASSYIGDTEAFF. As DNA, the CDR3 is TGTGCCAGCAGTTACATAGGGGACACTGAAGCTTTCTTT.

V usage is TRBV15 and J usage is TRBJ2-1; D remains ambiguous. V was cut by 0 bases and J by 8 bases, with 8 bases left in between. The germline V gene encodes CDR1 LNHNV and CDR2 YYDKDF (reference sequence). CDR3 size: 13 residues. CDR3 amino acids: CATSRDYSDEQFF. The CDR3 DNA sequence: TGTGCCACCAGCAGAGATTACAGTGATGAGCAGTTCTTC.

J is TRBJ2-7 and V is TRBV7-7; tentatively, D is TRBD1 (6 bases). The CDR3 loop spans 15 amino acids. The V and J ends lost 1 base and 2 bases respectively, with 12 bases between them. Germline lookup yields CDR1 SSHAT and CDR2 FNYEAQ (reference sequence). CDR3 in DNA: TGTGCCAGCAGCTTAGGTCTGGGGGCCCCCTACGAGCAGTACTTC. Translation: CASSLGLGAPYEQYF. The entire variable domain, with the rest obtained from reference TRBV7-7 and TRBJ2-7, is as follows: GAGVSQSPRYKVTKRGQDVTLRCDPISSHATLYWYQQALGQGPEFLTYFNYEAQPDKSGLPSDRFSAERPEGSISTLTIQRTEQRDSAMYRCASSLGLGAPYEQYFGPGTRLTVT.

The chain combines TRBV11-2 with TRBJ2-1; D tentatively fits TRBD1 or TRBD2 (5 bases each). The V end was cut by 3 bases, the J end by 4 bases, with 10 bases between. This CDR3 is 14 amino acids long. CDR1 and CDR2 from the germline V gene are SGHAT and FQNNGV. CDR3 coding DNA: TGTGCCAGCAGCTTCCGGGACGTTTACAATGAGCAGTTCTTC. Translated: CASSFRDVYNEQFF. Full variable domain (outside the CDR3, taken from reference TRBV11-2 and TRBJ2-1): EAGVAQSPRYKIIEKRQSVAFWCNPISGHATLYWYQQILGQGPKLLIQFQNNGVVDDSQLPKDRFSAERLKGVDSTLKIQPAKLEDSAVYLCASSFRDVYNEQFFGPGTRLTVL.

The gene calls are TRBV5-6 and TRBJ1-1; a weak D match, TRBD1 (5 bases). Germline V lookup: CDR1 SGHDT, CDR2 YYEEEE. The CDR3 has 15 amino acids. V was shortened by 4 bases and J by 5 bases, with 18 bases between the two germline ends. The CDR3 nucleotides are TGTGCCAGCAGCCCCGGGGCCCTAATAGAAACTGAAGCTTTCTTT. Translating it yields CASSPGALIETEAFF.

This chain joins TRBV7-9 and TRBJ2-7; 9 nucleotides match TRBD1. The CDR3 is made up of 14 amino acids. Germline loops: CDR1 SEHNR, CDR2 FQNEAQ (reference sequence). V shed 5 bases, J shed 5 bases, and the junction held 7 bases outside the gene matches. CDR3 nucleotides: TGTGCCAGCAGCCCAGGGACAGGGAGCCACGAGCAGTACTTC. This gives the protein CASSPGTGSHEQYF.

This chain connects TRBV19 to TRBJ1-1, with D unclear. The length of the CDR3 is 15 residues. Between the trimmed V and J ends, which lost 1 base and 2 bases, there was a span of 11 bases. Germline lookup yields CDR1 LNHDA and CDR2 SQIVND (reference sequence). CDR3: CASSIGAGVNTEAFF. In nucleotides, the CDR3 is TGTGCCAGTAGTATAGGGGCCGGGGTTAACACTGAAGCTTTCTTT.

This clone has a single count. The chain employs TRBV19 and TRBJ1-3, with D unclear. Germline CDR1 and CDR2: LNHDA and SQIVND (reference sequence). The V gene lost 2 bases and the J gene lost 0 bases, with 8 bases spanning the gap. This CDR3 is 15 amino acids long. In DNA form, the CDR3 reads TGTGCCAGTAGTATATTTGCATCCTCTGGAAACACCATATATTTT. It codes for CASSIFASSGNTIYF.

The chain recombines TRBV5-5 with TRBJ1-3; maybe TRBD1 (6 bases). The CDR3 is made up of 16 amino acids. Germline V gene lookup returns CDR1 SGHKS and CDR2 YYEKEE (reference sequence). With 0 bases removed from V and 4 bases from J, the gap between germline ends came to 14 bases. The CDR3 sequence: CASSLEGGPSGNTIYF. In DNA, the CDR3 is TGTGCCAGCAGCTTGGAAGGGGGTCCTTCAGGAAACACCATATATTTT. The variable domain in full, with the rest retrieved from reference TRBV5-5 and TRBJ1-3, is DAGVTQSPTHLIKTRGQQVTLRCSPISGHKSVSWYQQVLGQGPQFIFQYYEKEERGRGNFPDRFSARQFPNYSSELNVNALLLGDSALYLCASSLEGGPSGNTIYFGEGSWLTVV.

The chain employs TRBV23-1 and TRBJ2-1; the D gene is possibly TRBD2 (7 bases). TRBV23-1 qualifies as an ORF whose function is uncertain. This CDR3 is built from 17 residues. V was cut by 4 bases and J by 6 bases, with 22 bases left in between. The CDR3, as DNA: TGCGCCAGCAGTCCACCGCCCACAGGACTAGGGGGCAATGAGCAGTTCTTC. Its translation is CASSPPPTGLGGNEQFF.

In this sample, this clone turned up a few times. The rearrangement uses TRBV11-2 and TRBJ2-7; TRBD1 is a possible D gene (5 bases). V shed 3 bases and J shed 4 bases, with 13 bases lying between them. The length of the CDR3 is 14 residues. CDR1 and CDR2 from the germline V gene are SGHAT and FQNNGV. The CDR3 DNA is TGTGCCAGCAGCTTGGTTAGGGGCCGGTACGAGCAGTACTTC. Translating gives CASSLVRGRYEQYF.

The chain recombines TRBV11-2 with TRBJ1-5; a weak D match, TRBD1 (5 bases). This CDR3 region has 16 residues. V was pared by 1 base and J by 2 bases, with 12 bases between. The V gene's germline CDR1 is SGHAT and CDR2 FQNNGV. The CDR3 here is CASSLGWGPGNQPQHF. CDR3 nucleotide sequence: TGTGCCAGCAGCTTAGGGTGGGGACCGGGCAATCAGCCCCAGCATTTT.

The CDR3 loop reads CASKGESGAVETQYF. CDR3 DNA: TGTGCCAGCAAAGGGGAATCGGGGGCCGTGGAGACCCAGTACTTC. V gene TRBV5-6 combines with J gene TRBJ2-5; D tentatively fits TRBD1 or TRBD2 (6 bases each). CDR1 and CDR2 from the germline V gene are SGHDT and YYEEEE. CDR3 length equals 15 residues. Trimming pared 6 bases from V and 5 bases from J, leaving 20 bases between.

This clone appeared a single time. The V call is TRBV5-1, the J call TRBJ1-1; D gene unclear. The CDR3 length is 13 residues. The germline CDR1 and CDR2 sequences are SGHRS and YFSETQ. V lost 0 bases, J lost 2 bases, and 5 bases lay in between. The DNA of the CDR3 is TGCGCCAGCAGCTTGGCCGACAACACTGAAGCTTTCTTT. Its translation: CASSLADNTEAFF.

The chain has TRBV3-1 (or the pseudogene TRBV3-2) and TRBJ1-6; 7 bases are a match to TRBD1. This CDR3 comprises 15 residues. With 2 bases clipped from V and 9 bases from J, the junction kept 7 bases outside the gene matches. Germline values: CDR1 LGHDT, CDR2 YNNKEL (reference sequence). The CDR3 is CASSQQQGIGSPLHF. The CDR3 nucleotides read TGTGCCAGCAGCCAACAACAGGGGATCGGTTCACCCCTCCACTTT.

This clone showed up just a few times. The chain has TRBV20-1 and TRBJ2-7; D remains unclear. V was clipped by 3 bases and J by 0 bases, with 9 bases between them. This CDR3 comprises 13 residues. The germline V gene encodes CDR1 DFQATT and CDR2 SNEGSKA (reference sequence). The CDR3 loop reads CSASPGPSYEQYF. The CDR3 DNA sequence: TGCAGTGCTAGTCCCGGGCCCTCCTACGAGCAGTACTTC.

Worth noting for this clone: One end of the junction varies from germline; a read error may be responsible. V gene TRBV3-1 (or the pseudogene TRBV3-2) combines with J gene TRBJ2-7; 7 nucleotides line up with TRBD2. Germline V CDR1 and CDR2: LGHDT, YNNKEL (reference sequence). The length of the CDR3 is 12 residues. The CDR3 bases are TGTGCCAGCAGTGAGCTAGCGGTGGCGACGCACTTC. It specifies CASSELAVATHF.

In this sample, this clone turned up many times. The rearrangement links TRBV7-8 to TRBJ2-7; 8 bases fit TRBD1. There are 13 residues in the CDR3. The V gene end was trimmed by 4 bases and the J gene end by 10 bases; junction bases not matched to a gene: 9. CDR1 and CDR2 from the germline V gene are SGHVS and FQNEAQ. The CDR3 DNA reads as TGTGCCAGCAGCTCAGCAGGGGGCCGGGACCAGTACTTC. This codes for CASSSAGGRDQYF.

This clone was recorded only once. This chain uses TRBV3-1 (or the pseudogene TRBV3-2) with TRBJ1-5, with D perhaps TRBD1 (6 bases). The germline gives CDR1 LGHDT, CDR2 YNNKEL (reference sequence). V gave up 4 bases and J gave up 3 bases, with 10 bases separating them. The CDR3 sequence is 14 residues long. This CDR3 is CASSRTGLNQPQHF. The DNA for the CDR3 is TGTGCCAGCAGCCGAACAGGGCTCAATCAGCCCCAGCATTTT.

The V gene is TRBV28, the J gene TRBJ2-1, with 10 bases lining up with TRBD2. Losses at the gene ends were 8 bases for V and 9 bases for J; bases not matched to a gene: 4. The CDR3 is made up of 12 amino acids. Germline-derived CDR1 and CDR2 are MDHEN and SYDVKM. CDR3 protein: CASFEREGEQFF. The DNA for the CDR3 is TGTGCCAGCTTCGAGCGGGAGGGTGAGCAGTTCTTC.

This chain links TRBV2 with TRBJ1-4; no reliable D call. The V and J ends lost 7 bases and 3 bases respectively, with 15 bases between them. This CDR3 is 15 amino acids long. Germline-derived CDR1 and CDR2 are SNHLY and FYNNEI. Here the CDR3 reads CASIAVELPNEKLFF. CDR3 coding DNA: TGTGCCAGCATCGCCGTTGAGCTACCTAATGAAAAACTGTTTTTT. Variable domain in full (rest from reference TRBV2 and TRBJ1-4): EPEVTQTPSHQVTQMGQEVILRCVPISNHLYFYWYRQILGQKVEFLVSFYNNEISEKSEIFDDQFSVERPDGSNFTLKIRSTKLEDSAMYFCASIAVELPNEKLFFGSGTQLSVL.

This clone was detected only a few times. The rearrangement links TRBV7-6 to TRBJ1-3; D gene uncertain. CDR3 length: 13 residues. Trimming took 5 bases from V and 3 from J, leaving 8 bases between them. Germline lookup yields CDR1 SGHVS and CDR2 FNYEAQ. The CDR3 region has the DNA TGTGCCAGCAGCCCGACATATGGAAACACCATATATTTT. Its protein is CASSPTYGNTIYF.

The chain employs TRBV6-1 and TRBJ1-6; 10 bases are shared with TRBD1. After removal of 3 bases from V and 9 bases from J, the junction contained 8 bases not matched to a gene. The CDR3 covers 16 residues. Germline loops: CDR1 MNHNS, CDR2 SASEGT. For the CDR3, the DNA is TGTGCCAGCAGTGATCCTCCGACAGGGGGCGCTTCACCCCTCCACTTT. This codes for CASSDPPTGGASPLHF.